The 28 T cell receptor beta chains below were found in one sample sequenced in a study of STAT5B mutations in CD4+ large granular lymphocyte leukemia (dated 2022 in TCRdb). The library relied on the immunoSEQ multiplex PCR assay. Held by TCRdb, this immuneACCESS table contains in-frame sequences only and omits some clones. Under half of the omission traces to an unresolved V gene where checked; the cause of the rest is unknown. The sample table lists about 23,000 clones, about 80% of them with a count of one. 0.42% of the sample rests with the top ten. Sequenced material: CD4+ T cells from blood buffy coats. The receptors originated from a human donor in good health.

This clone was detected only a few times. The chain uses TRBV7-2 and TRBJ2-1; TRBD2 matches at 7 bases. Trimming removed 5 bases from V and 7 bases from J; junction bases left unmatched: 14. Germline assignment: CDR1 SGHTA and CDR2 FQGNSA. The CDR3 runs to 16 residues. The CDR3 DNA is TGTGCCAGCAGCATACTTCGACTAGCCGGGGGGAATGAGCAGTTCTTC. Translated: CASSILRLAGGNEQFF.

The genes are TRBV6-5 and TRBJ2-3; D is unclear. CDR3 size: 13 residues. The ends were cut back, 0 bases at V and 0 bases at J, with 1 base in the middle. Germline CDR1 MNHEY, CDR2 SVGAGI. The CDR3 DNA sequence: TGTGCCAGCAGTTACTCAAGCACAGATACGCAGTATTTT. Its translation is CASSYSSTDTQYF.

This clone was seen more than once but under ten times. This rearrangement joins TRBV25-1 to TRBJ1-4, with D unclear. Trimming left V 3 bases short and J 0 bases short, with 11 bases between. CDR3 size: 16 residues. Germline CDR1 and CDR2: MGHDK and SYGVNS. This chain's CDR3 is CASSDSSRTTNEKLFF. Written as DNA, the CDR3 is TGTGCCAGCAGTGATAGTTCCCGCACAACTAATGAAAAACTGTTTTTT. Based on the CDR3 plus reference TRBV25-1 and TRBJ1-4, the full variable domain is EADIYQTPRYLVIGTGKKITLECSQTMGHDKMYWYQQDPGMELHLIHYSYGVNSTEKGDLSSESTVSRIRTEHFPLTLESARPSHTSQYLCASSDSSRTTNEKLFFGSGTQLSVL.

This clone was counted a single time. The chain joins TRBV6-5 to TRBJ1-6, with D perhaps TRBD1 (5 bases). CDR1 is MNHEY, CDR2 SVGAGI, per germline. V shed 8 bases and J shed 7 bases, with 9 bases lying between them. CDR3 size: 12 residues. The DNA of the CDR3 is TGTGCCAGCGCCCGGGGCAATTCACCCCTCCACTTT. The encoded protein is CASARGNSPLHF.

This chain links TRBV10-3 with TRBJ2-1; D gene uncertain. The CDR3 is 11 residues long. Trimming left V 7 bases short and J 8 bases short, with 9 bases between. CDR1 is ENHRY, CDR2 SYGVKD, per germline. CDR3 sequence reads: CAIKRSDEQFF. The CDR3 DNA follows: TGTGCCATCAAGAGGTCCGATGAGCAGTTCTTC.

V gene TRBV11-2 combines with J gene TRBJ2-5, with TRBD2 matching 9 bases. The CDR3 is 19 residues long. CDR1 is SGHAT, CDR2 FQNNGV, per germline. Germline trimming cut 1 base from V and 0 bases from J; bases unmatched to any gene: 12. The CDR3 bases are TGTGCCAGCAGCTTAGGAAGGGGTCCTAGCGGGATGTACCAAGAGACCCAGTACTTC. Protein product: CASSLGRGPSGMYQETQYF.

The V gene is TRBV7-9, the J gene TRBJ2-7; D not certain. The length of the CDR3 is 15 residues. V was shortened by 1 base and J by 6 bases, with 16 bases between the two germline ends. The germline gives CDR1 SEHNR, CDR2 FQNEAQ (reference sequence). CDR3 DNA: TGTGCCAGCAGCTTAGAGGCAGGAGTGCCCTTCGAGCAGTACTTC. Its protein product is CASSLEAGVPFEQYF.

The gene calls are TRBV2 and TRBJ2-1; D call uncertain. V was clipped by 2 bases and J by 7 bases, with 3 bases between them. From germline, CDR1 is SNHLY and CDR2 FYNNEI. This CDR3 is built from 11 residues. CDR3 bases: TGTGCCAGCAGTGAATATAATGAGCAGTTCTTC. Protein product: CASSEYNEQFF.

The genes are TRBV5-4 and TRBJ2-2; 9 bases agree with TRBD1. The CDR3 is 15 amino acids. CDR1 is SGHNT and CDR2 is YYREEE in the germline V gene (reference sequence). V was pared by 3 bases and J by 4 bases, with 4 bases of the junction left unmatched. As DNA, the CDR3 is TGTGCCAGCAGCTCCGGGACAGGGCGCACCGGGGAGCTGTTTTTT. Its protein product is CASSSGTGRTGELFF.

The V gene is TRBV7-9, the J gene TRBJ1-2, with D unresolved. This CDR3 contains 13 residues. Germline lookup yields CDR1 SEHNR and CDR2 FQNEAQ (reference sequence). The germline V and J ends were trimmed by 3 bases and 5 bases, with 10 bases remaining between them. This CDR3 is CASSLDGRYGYTF. The CDR3 DNA reads as TGTGCCAGCAGCTTGGACGGACGGTATGGCTACACCTTC.

The sample holds a few counts of this clone. The V and J genes are TRBV11-2 and TRBJ2-3; 7 bases match TRBD1. The germline V gene has CDR1 SGHAT and CDR2 FQNNGV. V shed 4 bases and J 6 bases; nucleotides not matched to a gene: 7. This CDR3 is built from 14 residues. The DNA for the CDR3 is TGTGCCAGCAGCTCGACAGGGAATGGGGATACGCAGTATTTT. Its protein is CASSSTGNGDTQYF.

The genes are TRBV11-3 and TRBJ2-1; D unclear. The CDR3 has 14 amino acids. The germline CDR1 and CDR2 sequences are SGHNT and YENEEA. V was cut by 6 bases and J by 5 bases, with 14 bases left in between. Written as DNA, the CDR3 is TGTGCCAGCAGTCCGACGAGGAGCAACAATGAGCAGTTCTTC. Amino acids: CASSPTRSNNEQFF.

The chain recombines TRBV28 with TRBJ2-5; no clear D gene. The CDR3 loop spans 14 amino acids. Trimming cost V 0 bases and J 0 bases, with 5 bases left between them. The germline V gene encodes CDR1 MDHEN and CDR2 SYDVKM. The CDR3 here is CASSLWADQETQYF. Written as DNA, the CDR3 is TGTGCCAGCAGTTTATGGGCAGACCAAGAGACCCAGTACTTC.

This chain connects TRBV4-1 to TRBJ2-7, with D uncertain. Germline CDR1 and CDR2: MGHRA and YSYEKL. The CDR3 is 17 residues long. V was cut by 3 bases and J by 6 bases, with 24 bases left in between. CDR3 protein: CASSQGIRRVLAAEQYF. CDR3 DNA sequence: TGCGCCAGCAGCCAGGGGATTCGCCGGGTCCTCGCGGCCGAGCAGTACTTC.

This chain links TRBV4-1 with TRBJ2-1; TRBD2 matches 8 bases. The V gene end was trimmed by 1 base and the J gene end by 4 bases; junction bases not matched to a gene: 6. The CDR3 runs 16 residues. The germline CDR1 and CDR2 sequences are MGHRA and YSYEKL. Here the CDR3 reads CASSQGGSGKYNEQFF. Here the CDR3 DNA reads TGCGCCAGCAGCCAAGGGGGTAGCGGGAAGTACAATGAGCAGTTCTTC.

The rearrangement links TRBV7-8 to TRBJ2-1; TRBD1 might be the D (6 bases). V shed 5 bases and J shed 9 bases, with 11 bases lying between them. The CDR3 loop spans 12 amino acids. Germline V gene sequence: CDR1 SGHVS, CDR2 FQNEAQ. In nucleotides, the CDR3 is TGTGCCAGCAGCACTTACAGGGTTGAGCAGTTCTTC. Translated, it gives CASSTYRVEQFF.

This clone was observed a few times. This chain links TRBV19 with TRBJ2-3; TRBD2 agrees at 7 bases. The germline V gene encodes CDR1 LNHDA and CDR2 SQIVND (reference sequence). The CDR3 sequence is 16 residues long. Losses at the gene ends were 4 bases for V and 6 bases for J; bases not matched to a gene: 13. The CDR3 DNA reads as TGTGCCAGTAGTAGGTCTAGCGGTCCTCCCCGGGATACGCAGTATTTT. Protein product: CASSRSSGPPRDTQYF.

The chain employs TRBV11-2 and TRBJ2-1; maybe TRBD2 (6 bases). The CDR3 is 14 amino acids. Trimming removed 0 bases at V and 6 bases at J, with 9 bases between. The V gene's germline CDR1 is SGHAT and CDR2 FQNNGV. CDR3 coding DNA: TGTGCCAGCAGCTTAGATACTAGCAGCAATGAGCAGTTCTTC. This translates into CASSLDTSSNEQFF.

This chain joins TRBV2 and TRBJ2-1; no reliable D call. The CDR3 sequence is 13 residues long. V gave up 5 bases and J gave up 2 bases, with 7 bases separating them. Germline CDR1 and CDR2: SNHLY and FYNNEI. The CDR3: CASSLGAYNEQFF. DNA for the CDR3: TGTGCCAGCAGTTTAGGCGCCTACAATGAGCAGTTCTTC.

The V gene is TRBV2, the J gene TRBJ1-4; D not certain. From germline, CDR1 is SNHLY and CDR2 FYNNEI. This CDR3 has 13 residues. Trimming took 7 bases from V and 5 from J, leaving 11 bases between them. The CDR3 coding sequence is TGTGCCAGCATGCCCCGGGAAAATGAAAAACTGTTTTTT. It codes for CASMPRENEKLFF.

The chain joins TRBV7-8 to TRBJ1-1; D gene uncertain. The V end lost 3 bases, the J end lost 1 base, and 6 bases lay between the germline ends. The V gene's germline CDR1 is SGHVS and CDR2 FQNEAQ. The CDR3 runs to 13 residues. The CDR3 spells CASSFGKNTEAFF. The CDR3 DNA is TGTGCCAGCAGCTTTGGGAAGAACACTGAAGCTTTCTTT.

The chain recombines TRBV2 with TRBJ2-7; TRBD2 matches 8 bases. The V and J ends lost 2 bases and 5 bases, in that order; junction bases with no gene match: 11. Germline loops: CDR1 SNHLY, CDR2 FYNNEI. This CDR3 is built from 16 residues. The CDR3 DNA reads TGTGCCAGCAGTGAACTAGCGGGCGTCGTGGGAGACGAGCAGTACTTC. Protein product: CASSELAGVVGDEQYF.

The chain carries TRBV2 and TRBJ2-1; tentative D call: TRBD2 (6 bases). The germline V gene encodes CDR1 SNHLY and CDR2 FYNNEI. With 2 bases removed from V and 2 bases from J, the gap between germline ends came to 19 bases. CDR3 length: 18 amino acids. CDR3: CASSETRLLADTYNEQFF. CDR3 in DNA: TGTGCCAGCAGTGAAACCCGTTTGTTAGCGGACACCTACAATGAGCAGTTCTTC.

The chain joins TRBV2 to TRBJ1-6; D may be TRBD1 (5 bases). V lost 5 bases to trimming and J lost 9 bases, with 20 bases between them. The V gene's germline CDR1 is SNHLY and CDR2 FYNNEI. CDR3 length equals 16 residues. CDR3 residues: CASSRGSGTISSPLHF. The CDR3 nucleotides are TGTGCCAGCAGTAGAGGATCAGGGACTATAAGTTCACCCCTCCACTTT.

The chain couples TRBV14 to TRBJ1-2; no reliable D call. The germline gives CDR1 SGHDN, CDR2 FVKESK. CDR3 length equals 13 residues. Trimming cost V 1 base and J 9 bases, with 12 bases left between them. The CDR3 here is CASSQVGSVRYTF. The DNA for the CDR3 is TGTGCCAGCAGCCAAGTCGGGTCCGTGCGCTACACCTTC.

This chain uses TRBV5-4 with TRBJ2-1; D perhaps matches TRBD2 (6 bases). Germline V CDR1 and CDR2: SGHNT, YYREEE (reference sequence). This CDR3 region has 15 residues. The V end lost 4 bases, the J end lost 0 bases, and 11 bases lay between the germline ends. The CDR3 here is CASSAETSSYNEQFF. The CDR3 bases are TGTGCCAGCAGCGCCGAGACTAGCTCCTACAATGAGCAGTTCTTC.

This clone has only one observation. The V gene is TRBV7-8, the J gene TRBJ2-3, with 12 bases matching TRBD2. V was pared by 2 bases and J by 4 bases, with 7 bases of the junction left unmatched. Germline CDR1 SGHVS, CDR2 FQNEAQ. The CDR3 contains 17 residues. The CDR3 loop reads CASSLTPGLAGSDTQYF. In nucleotides, the CDR3 is TGTGCCAGCAGCTTAACCCCGGGACTAGCGGGCTCAGATACGCAGTATTTT.

The gene calls are TRBV27 and TRBJ2-7; D not resolved. The germline gives CDR1 MNHEY, CDR2 SMNVEV (reference sequence). This CDR3 is built from 15 residues. The ends were cut back, 2 bases at V and 0 bases at J, with 11 bases in the middle. CDR3 in amino acids: CASSLSSVSSYEQYF. DNA of the CDR3: TGTGCCAGCAGTTTAAGCTCAGTAAGCTCCTACGAGCAGTACTTC.